These 10 T cell receptor beta chains came from one sample sequenced in a study of CD8+CD57+ T cells in acquired aplastic anemia. The template used for profiling TCR beta VDJ and CDR3 was genomic DNA. TCRdb processed the reads anew with MiXCR; each CDR3 protein has one entry. Of roughly 500,000 distinct CDR3 sequences listed, over 25% are singletons. Patients sequenced had flow cytometry evidence of CD8+CD57+ cell expansion. Material for sequencing was sorted CD4+, CD8+, or CD8+CD57+ T cells (not recorded which) from PBMCs. The source of these receptors is a human donor with aplastic anemia.

The rearrangement joins TRBV5-5 to TRBJ2-7; D may be TRBD2 (5 bases). The CDR3 covers 16 residues. The germline CDR1 and CDR2 sequences are SGHKS and YYEKEE (reference sequence). V gave up 0 bases and J gave up 2 bases, with 15 bases separating them. The DNA of the CDR3 is TGTGCCAGCAGCTTGGCCGGCATAGCGCGGACCTACGAGCAGTACTTC. Residues: CASSLAGIARTYEQYF.

V gene TRBV2 combines with J gene TRBJ2-7; D ambiguous. Per the germline V gene, CDR1 is SNHLY and CDR2 is FYNNEI. The V and J ends lost 3 bases and 2 bases respectively, with 8 bases between them. The length of the CDR3 is 13 residues. The CDR3 sequence is CASSDSGTYEQYF. DNA of the CDR3: TGTGCCAGCAGTGACTCAGGAACCTACGAGCAGTACTTC.

DNA for the CDR3: TGTGCCAGTAGTATCGGAGGGGCCAAAAACATTCAGTACTTC. Protein sequence: CASSIGGAKNIQYF. This chain uses TRBV19 with TRBJ2-4; weak D call: TRBD2 (6 bases). CDR3 length: 14 amino acids. Germline CDR1 reads LNHDA; CDR2 reads SQIVND (reference sequence). Trimming stripped 3 bases from V and 1 base from J, with 7 bases between.

Worth noting for this clonotype: A junction end diverges from the germline sequence, so it may reflect a read error. The chain employs TRBV14 and TRBJ1-1, with D possibly being TRBD1 (6 bases). Germline V lookup: CDR1 SGHDN, CDR2 FVKESK. CDR3 size: 14 residues. The CDR3 nucleotides are TGTCCCAGCAGCCCGTACACAGGGCGCACTGAAGCTTTCTTT. Protein sequence: CPSSPYTGRTEAFF.

Ten or more counts support this clonotype. This rearrangement joins TRBV7-2 to TRBJ1-6; TRBD1 matches 7 bases. CDR3 length equals 14 residues. Germline V lookup: CDR1 SGHTA, CDR2 FQGNSA. V was clipped by 5 bases and J by 7 bases; unmatched bases: 5. The CDR3 nucleotides are TGTGCCAGCAGCGCCGGGGACAGAAATTCACCCCTCCACTTT. Its protein product is CASSAGDRNSPLHF. Complete variable domain (other parts from reference TRBV7-2 and TRBJ1-6): GAGVSQSPSNKVTEKGKDVELRCDPISGHTALYWYRQSLGQGLEFLIYFQGNSAPDKSGLPSDRFSAERTGGSVSTLTIQRTQQEDSAVYLCASSAGDRNSPLHFGNGTRLTVT.

This sequence joins TRBV19 and TRBJ1-2, with a weak D call TRBD1 (6 bases). CDR1 is LNHDA, CDR2 SQIVND, per germline (reference sequence). CDR3 length equals 12 residues. The ends were cut back, 4 bases at V and 10 bases at J, with 13 bases in the middle. This CDR3 reads CASSNTGGVYTF. The CDR3 bases are TGTGCCAGTAGTAACACGGGGGGCGTCTACACCTTC.

This clonotype was found a few times. The chain's CDR3 is CASSKGPLNEQYF. CDR3 coding DNA: TGCGCCAGCAGTAAGGGCCCGTTGAACGAGCAGTACTTC. This chain joins TRBV4-1 and TRBJ2-7; no clear D. This CDR3 is 13 amino acids long. Germline-derived CDR1 and CDR2 are MGHRA and YSYEKL. V was trimmed by 6 bases and J by 5 bases, leaving 14 bases between them.

On this clonotype: The conserved final phenylalanine or tryptophan is absent from the CDR3, which likely points to a read error. The genes are TRBV6-5 and TRBJ1-2; no clear D gene. Trimming cost V 0 bases and J 7 bases, with 9 bases left between them. Per the germline V gene, CDR1 is MNHEY and CDR2 is SVGAGI. The CDR3 runs 13 residues. CDR3 protein: CASSYSMSSGYTL. The CDR3 nucleotides are TGTGCCAGCAGTTACTCGATGTCCTCTGGCTACACCCTC.

The chain joins TRBV27 to TRBJ2-7; 7 bases line up with TRBD1. CDR1 is MNHEY, CDR2 SMNVEV, per germline (reference sequence). With 4 bases clipped from V and 0 bases from J, the junction kept 6 bases outside the gene matches. The CDR3 has 15 residues. The CDR3 nucleotides are TGTGCCAGCAGTTCATACCGGGACAGCTCCTACGAGCAGTACTTC. Translated, it gives CASSSYRDSSYEQYF.

The chain combines TRBV5-6 with TRBJ2-3; unclear D gene. V was trimmed by 5 bases and J by 4 bases, leaving 14 bases between them. The germline V gene encodes CDR1 SGHDT and CDR2 YYEEEE. CDR3 length: 14 amino acids. CDR3 DNA sequence: TGTGCCAGCAGATCCGGGTCTGGGGCAGATACGCAGTATTTT. It yields the protein CASRSGSGADTQYF.